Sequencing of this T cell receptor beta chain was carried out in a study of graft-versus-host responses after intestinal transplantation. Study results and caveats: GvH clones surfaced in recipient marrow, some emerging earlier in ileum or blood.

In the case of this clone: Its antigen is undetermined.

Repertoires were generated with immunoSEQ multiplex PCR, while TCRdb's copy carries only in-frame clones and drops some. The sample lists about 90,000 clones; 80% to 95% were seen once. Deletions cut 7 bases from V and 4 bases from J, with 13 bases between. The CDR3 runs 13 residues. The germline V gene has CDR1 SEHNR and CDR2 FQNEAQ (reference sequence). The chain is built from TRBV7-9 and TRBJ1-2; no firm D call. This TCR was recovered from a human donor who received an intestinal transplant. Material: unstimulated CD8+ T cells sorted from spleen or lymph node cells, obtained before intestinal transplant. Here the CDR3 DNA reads TGTGCCAGCACCCCCGCGGGCGGCTATGGCTACACCTTC. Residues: CASTPAGGYGYTF.